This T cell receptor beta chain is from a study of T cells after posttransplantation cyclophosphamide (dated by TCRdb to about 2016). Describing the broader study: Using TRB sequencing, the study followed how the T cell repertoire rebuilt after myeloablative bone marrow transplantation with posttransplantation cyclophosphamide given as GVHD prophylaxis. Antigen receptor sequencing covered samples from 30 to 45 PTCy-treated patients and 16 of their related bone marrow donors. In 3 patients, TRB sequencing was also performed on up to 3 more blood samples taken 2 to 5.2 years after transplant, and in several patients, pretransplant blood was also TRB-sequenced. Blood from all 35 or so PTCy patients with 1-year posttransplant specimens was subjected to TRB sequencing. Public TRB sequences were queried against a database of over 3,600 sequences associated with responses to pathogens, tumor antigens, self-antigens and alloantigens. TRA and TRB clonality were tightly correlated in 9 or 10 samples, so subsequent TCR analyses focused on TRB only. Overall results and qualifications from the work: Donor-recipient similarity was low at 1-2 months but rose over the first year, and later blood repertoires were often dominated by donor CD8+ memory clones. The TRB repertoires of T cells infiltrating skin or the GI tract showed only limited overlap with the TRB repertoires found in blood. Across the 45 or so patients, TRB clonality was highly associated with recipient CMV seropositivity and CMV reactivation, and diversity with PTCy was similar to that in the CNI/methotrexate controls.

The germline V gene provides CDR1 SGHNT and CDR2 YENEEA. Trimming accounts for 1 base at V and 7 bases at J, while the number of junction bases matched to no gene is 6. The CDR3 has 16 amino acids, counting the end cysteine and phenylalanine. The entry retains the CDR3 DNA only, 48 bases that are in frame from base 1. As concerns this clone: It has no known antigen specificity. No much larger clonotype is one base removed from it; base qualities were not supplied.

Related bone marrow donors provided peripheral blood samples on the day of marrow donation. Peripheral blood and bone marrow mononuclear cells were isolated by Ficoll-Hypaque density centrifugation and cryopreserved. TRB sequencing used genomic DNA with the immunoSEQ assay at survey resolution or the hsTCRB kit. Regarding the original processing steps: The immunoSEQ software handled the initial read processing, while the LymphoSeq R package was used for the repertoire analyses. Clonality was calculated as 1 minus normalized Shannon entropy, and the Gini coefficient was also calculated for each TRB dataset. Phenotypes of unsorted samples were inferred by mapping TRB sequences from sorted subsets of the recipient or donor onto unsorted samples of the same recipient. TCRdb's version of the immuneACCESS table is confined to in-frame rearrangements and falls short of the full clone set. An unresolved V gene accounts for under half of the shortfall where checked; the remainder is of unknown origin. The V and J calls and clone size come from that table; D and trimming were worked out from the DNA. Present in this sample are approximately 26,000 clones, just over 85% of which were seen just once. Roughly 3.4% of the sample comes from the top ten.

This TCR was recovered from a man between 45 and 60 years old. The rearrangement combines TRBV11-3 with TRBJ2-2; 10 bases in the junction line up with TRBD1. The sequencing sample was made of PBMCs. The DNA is TGTGCCAGCAGCTTAGGGGGACAGGGGAAGAGCGGGGAGCTGTTTTTT. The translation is CASSLGGQGKSGELFF. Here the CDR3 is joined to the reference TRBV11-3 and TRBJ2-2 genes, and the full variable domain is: EAGVVQSPRYKIIEKKQPVAFWCNPISGHNTLYWYLQNLGQGPELLIRYENEEAVDDSQLPKDRFSAERLKGVDSTLKIQPAELGDSAVYLCASSLGGQGKSGELFFGEGSRLTVL.